The 32 T cell receptor beta chains in this list originate from one sample, sequenced in a study of radiotherapy plus CTLA-4 blockade in lung cancer. TCRdb's copy holds only in-frame clones and misses some; the assay was immunoSEQ multiplex PCR. The data hold 120,000 or so clones, with 65% to 85% observed a single time. This specimen was peripheral blood, taken from a patient treated with radiotherapy plus ipilimumab. These receptors were collected from a human donor with non-small cell lung cancer who had a partial response to radiotherapy plus ipilimumab.

The chain has TRBV27 and TRBJ2-1; unclear D gene. The length of the CDR3 is 12 residues. V lost 2 bases, J lost 8 bases, and 7 bases lay in between. Per the germline V gene, CDR1 is MNHEY and CDR2 is SMNVEV (reference sequence). CDR3 in DNA: TGTGCCAGCAGTTTAAACAATTATGAGCAGTTCTTC. As protein: CASSLNNYEQFF.

CDR3 coding DNA: TGCGCCAGCAGCCAAGCCGTGTCGACAGAGCGAGCTTATGGCTACACCTTC. It specifies CASSQAVSTERAYGYTF. The chain couples TRBV4-1 to TRBJ1-2; possible D gene TRBD1, 5 bases. Germline V gene lookup returns CDR1 MGHRA and CDR2 YSYEKL. Between the trimmed V and J ends, which lost 1 base and 5 bases, there was a span of 20 bases. The CDR3 is 17 residues long.

CDR3 coding DNA: TGTGCCAGCAGCTCCCGCACGGGGAATGAGCAGTTCTTC. This gives the protein CASSSRTGNEQFF. This chain connects TRBV7-2 to TRBJ2-1, with D maybe TRBD2 (5 bases). Per the germline V gene, CDR1 is SGHTA and CDR2 is FQGNSA. The CDR3 contains 13 residues. The V end was cut by 4 bases, the J end by 7 bases, with 11 bases between.

The sample holds a few counts of this clone. This sequence joins TRBV5-4 and TRBJ1-2, with 8 bases matching TRBD1. Germline values: CDR1 SGHNT, CDR2 YYREEE (reference sequence). The CDR3 is 15 amino acids. J lost 2 bases, V lost 0 bases, and 3 bases had no gene match. In nucleotides, the CDR3 is TGTGCCAGCAGCTTGGAGGACAGGGCCAACTATGGCTACACCTTC. It codes for CASSLEDRANYGYTF. Variable domain in full (rest from reference TRBV5-4 and TRBJ1-2): ETGVTQSPTHLIKTRGQQVTLRCSSQSGHNTVSWYQQALGQGPQFIFQYYREEENGRGNFPPRFSGLQFPNYSSELNVNALELDDSALYLCASSLEDRANYGYTFGSGTRLTVV.

The sample holds one count of this clone. The J gene is TRBJ2-5, the V gene TRBV5-1, with 9 bases lining up with TRBD1. V trimming: 1 base; J trimming: 4 bases; junction bases outside the gene matches: 8. CDR1 and CDR2 from the germline V gene are SGHRS and YFSETQ. This CDR3 is 16 amino acids long. In nucleotides, the CDR3 is TGCGCCAGCAGCTTGAGGGGACAGGGTCGGGCAGAGACCCAGTACTTC. Its protein product is CASSLRGQGRAETQYF. Complete variable domain (other parts from reference TRBV5-1 and TRBJ2-5): KAGVTQTPRYLIKTRGQQVTLSCSPISGHRSVSWYQQTPGQGLQFLFEYFSETQRNKGNFPGRFSGRQFSNSRSEMNVSTLELGDSALYLCASSLRGQGRAETQYFGPGTRLLVL.

The J gene is TRBJ2-5, the V gene TRBV5-1; D is unresolved. The J call is doubtful: the DNA matches TRBJ2-7 better. There are 13 residues in the CDR3. Germline CDR1 is SGHRS and CDR2 is YFSETQ. The CDR3 nucleotides are TGCGCCAGCAGCTTGGAACTTACGAACGAGCAGTACTTC. As protein: CASSLELTNEQYF.

A note on this clone: Other DNA sequences in the same sample also yield this CDR3. Written as DNA, the CDR3 is TGTGCCAGCAGCTTAGCCTCGGGGAGGGAGACCCAGTACTTC. This sequence encodes CASSLASGRETQYF. The J gene is TRBJ2-5, the V gene TRBV7-9; a weak D match, TRBD2 (6 bases). The CDR3 has 14 residues. The germline gives CDR1 SEHNR, CDR2 FQNEAQ (reference sequence). The V gene lost 0 bases and the J gene lost 5 bases, with 10 bases spanning the gap.

The chain is built from TRBV7-9 and TRBJ1-1; possible D gene TRBD1, 5 bases. V lost 1 base to trimming and J lost 9 bases, with 12 bases between them. There are 13 residues in the CDR3. Germline lookup yields CDR1 SEHNR and CDR2 FQNEAQ (reference sequence). The CDR3 protein is CASSLDYLGQAFF. The CDR3 region has the DNA TGTGCCAGCAGCTTAGATTATCTGGGGCAAGCTTTCTTT. The whole variable domain, filled in from reference TRBV7-9 and TRBJ1-1, reads DTGVSQNPRHKITKRGQNVTFRCDPISEHNRLYWYRQTLGQGPEFLTYFQNEAQLEKSRLLSDRFSAERPKGSFSTLEIQRTEQGDSAMYLCASSLDYLGQAFFGQGTRLTVV.

This chain joins TRBV28 and TRBJ1-2; tentatively, D is TRBD1 (5 bases). Per the germline V gene, CDR1 is MDHEN and CDR2 is SYDVKM. The CDR3 is made up of 14 amino acids. V lost 7 bases, J lost 4 bases, and 16 bases lay in between. The CDR3 protein is CASTRPGGIYGYTF. The CDR3 bases are TGTGCCAGCACCCGGCCGGGGGGGATCTATGGCTACACCTTC.

This chain uses TRBV7-2 with TRBJ2-7; unclear D gene. The length of the CDR3 is 15 residues. Germline V gives CDR1 SGHTA, CDR2 FQGNSA. Trimming cost V 1 base and J 4 bases, with 14 bases left between them. The CDR3 is CASSLGGEPTYEQYV. The CDR3 DNA follows: TGTGCCAGCAGCTTAGGCGGCGAGCCCACTTACGAGCAGTACGTC.

The V and J genes are TRBV6-1 and TRBJ1-1; D is unclear. V lost 2 bases and J lost 0, with 7 bases in between. The CDR3 spans 14 residues. Per germline, CDR1 MNHNS and CDR2 SASEGT. CDR3 DNA sequence: TGTGCCAGCAGTGAACGAGGCCTGAACACTGAAGCTTTCTTT. Protein: CASSERGLNTEAFF.

The chain links TRBV5-8 to TRBJ2-2, with TRBD2 matching over 8 bases. V was pared by 4 bases and J by 1 base, with 18 bases of the junction left unmatched. The length of the CDR3 is 20 residues. The germline V gene encodes CDR1 SGHTS and CDR2 YDEGEE. The CDR3 DNA reads TGTGCCAGCAGCCCCCCCCACCTTTACACGGGAGGGCAGAACACCGGGGAGCTGTTTTTT. This encodes CASSPPHLYTGGQNTGELFF.

About this clone: Within the sample, other DNA sequences also encode this same CDR3. The chain links TRBV5-4 to TRBJ2-1; 14 bases fit TRBD2. Germline CDR1 is SGHNT and CDR2 is YYREEE (reference sequence). This CDR3 region has 16 residues. Germline trimming cut 3 bases from V and 9 bases from J; bases unmatched to any gene: 8. CDR3 bases: TGTGCCAGCAGCTCGGGACTAGCGGGAGAATTAGGTGAGCAGTTCTTC. Protein sequence: CASSSGLAGELGEQFF. The full variable domain, rest sourced from reference TRBV5-4 and TRBJ2-1, is ETGVTQSPTHLIKTRGQQVTLRCSSQSGHNTVSWYQQALGQGPQFIFQYYREEENGRGNFPPRFSGLQFPNYSSELNVNALELDDSALYLCASSSGLAGELGEQFFGPGTRLTVL.

This clone has a handful of counts. This chain connects TRBV9 to TRBJ2-3; possibly TRBD2 for D (6 bases). Germline V gene sequence: CDR1 SGDLS, CDR2 YYNGEE. The CDR3 covers 14 residues. V was pared by 0 bases and J by 1 base, with 6 bases between. The CDR3 sequence: CASSVERGTDTQYF. DNA of the CDR3: TGTGCCAGCAGCGTAGAGCGGGGCACAGATACGCAGTATTTT.

The chain recombines TRBV19 with TRBJ1-2, with 9 bases matching TRBD1. The CDR3 runs 18 residues. From germline, CDR1 is LNHDA and CDR2 SQIVND (reference sequence). Trimming removed 2 bases from V and 0 bases from J; junction bases left unmatched: 10. The CDR3 spells CASSIIPGQGSSNYGYTF. The CDR3 bases are TGTGCCAGTAGTATAATCCCTGGACAGGGGAGCTCTAACTATGGCTACACCTTC.

This clone was found once. The chain uses TRBV15 and TRBJ2-1; D unclear. Germline V gives CDR1 LNHNV, CDR2 YYDKDF (reference sequence). The CDR3 sequence is 14 residues long. V was clipped by 0 bases and J by 3 bases, with 6 bases between them. The CDR3 DNA reads TGTGCCACCAGCAGAGATCCTAGCTACAATGAGCAGTTCTTC. Translation: CATSRDPSYNEQFF.

The rearrangement joins TRBV10-3 to TRBJ2-2, with 10 bases identical to TRBD1. Germline CDR1 is ENHRY and CDR2 is SYGVKD. With 2 bases clipped from V and 7 bases from J, the junction kept 4 bases outside the gene matches. The CDR3 covers 15 residues. CDR3 DNA: TGTGCCATCAGTGAGGGGACAGGGGATGGCGGGGAGCTGTTTTTT. This sequence encodes CAISEGTGDGGELFF.

The chain uses TRBV27 and TRBJ1-4, with D uncertain. Per the germline V gene, CDR1 is MNHEY and CDR2 is SMNVEV (reference sequence). Trimming removed 0 bases at V and 6 bases at J, with 20 bases between. This CDR3 comprises 18 residues. DNA for the CDR3: TGTGCCAGCAGTTTATCTCCAACTTCGGACTTAGGGTATGAAAAACTGTTTTTT. It yields the protein CASSLSPTSDLGYEKLFF.

This sequence joins TRBV2 and TRBJ1-4; possible D gene TRBD1, 6 bases. The CDR3 totals 14 residues. Germline V gene data show CDR1 as SNHLY and CDR2 as FYNNEI. V was shortened by 3 bases and J by 6 bases, with 11 bases between the two germline ends. In DNA form, the CDR3 reads TGTGCCAGCAGTGACCAGGGGTGGGATGAAAAACTGTTTTTT. It is translated as CASSDQGWDEKLFF.

The gene calls are TRBV6-1 and TRBJ2-3, with 7 positions matching TRBD2. The CDR3 is 14 amino acids. The trim removed 6 bases at V and 1 base at J, leaving 4 bases unmatched. Germline CDR1 is MNHNS and CDR2 is SASEGT. The CDR3 DNA follows: TGTGCCAGCAGAGTGGGGGGGGGCACAGATACGCAGTATTTT. Encoded protein: CASRVGGGTDTQYF.

V is TRBV11-3 and J is TRBJ2-1, with 13 bases that match TRBD2. Trimming at V came to 5 bases and at J to 4 bases, leaving 8 bases not matched to a gene. There are 17 residues in the CDR3. Germline values: CDR1 SGHNT, CDR2 YENEEA. This CDR3 is CASSPMGLAGLYNEQFF. The CDR3 region has the DNA TGTGCCAGCAGCCCAATGGGACTAGCGGGACTATACAATGAGCAGTTCTTC.

The chain carries TRBV18 and TRBJ2-5; weak D call: TRBD1 (5 bases). From germline, CDR1 is KGHSH and CDR2 LQKENI. Trimming removed 7 bases at V and 1 base at J, with 10 bases between. CDR3 length equals 13 residues. CDR3 sequence (DNA): TGTGCCAGCTGCTCGACAGCCCAAGAGACCCAGTACTTC. Its translation: CASCSTAQETQYF. The variable domain in full, with the rest retrieved from reference TRBV18 and TRBJ2-5, is NAGVMQNPRHLVRRRGQEARLRCSPMKGHSHVYWYRQLPEEGLKFMVYLQKENIIDESGMPKERFSAEFPKEGPSILRIQQVVRGDSAAYFCASCSTAQETQYFGPGTRLLVL.

The rearrangement uses TRBV4-3 and TRBJ1-4; a weak D match, TRBD1 (5 bases). Germline values: CDR1 LGHNA, CDR2 YSLEER. The CDR3 sequence is 15 residues long. Between the trimmed V and J ends, which lost 4 bases and 0 bases, there was a span of 9 bases. CDR3 sequence: CASSLTGATNEKLFF. In nucleotides, the CDR3 is TGCGCCAGCAGCCTAACGGGGGCAACTAATGAAAAACTGTTTTTT.

This chain links TRBV5-4 with TRBJ2-1; 8 nucleotides line up with TRBD2. V lost 0 bases to trimming and J lost 7 bases; unmatched junction nucleotides: 12. The CDR3 sequence is 17 residues long. CDR1 SGHNT and CDR2 YYREEE come from the germline V gene (reference sequence). The CDR3 is CASSLGGAGVGINEQFF. CDR3 coding DNA: TGTGCCAGCAGCTTGGGGGGAGCGGGAGTGGGGATTAATGAGCAGTTCTTC.

This clone was observed a handful of times. V gene TRBV6-1 combines with J gene TRBJ2-1; TRBD2 matches 12 bases. Looked up from germline, CDR1 is MNHNS and CDR2 is SASEGT. The CDR3 spans 15 residues. The J segment lost 10 bases and the V segment lost 6 bases, leaving 10 bases of the junction unmatched. The CDR3 coding sequence is TGTGCCAGCAGATCTAGCGGGGGGGGTTTATCGGAGCAGTTCTTC. This sequence encodes CASRSSGGGLSEQFF.

V usage is TRBV28 and J usage is TRBJ2-1, with TRBD2 as a possible D gene (5 bases). In germline, CDR1 is MDHEN, CDR2 SYDVKM. The CDR3 has 15 residues. V was shortened by 6 bases and J by 10 bases, with 22 bases between the two germline ends. CDR3 region: CASSIPGVAWSEQFF. Written as DNA, the CDR3 is TGTGCCAGCAGCATCCCCGGGGTAGCGTGGAGCGAGCAGTTCTTC.

This clone appeared a few times. This rearrangement joins TRBV6-1 to TRBJ2-1; D is unclear. The CDR3 sequence is 15 residues long. The germline V gene has CDR1 MNHNS and CDR2 SASEGT. The V gene lost 2 bases and the J gene lost 0 bases, with 8 bases spanning the gap. CDR3 loop: CASSELMSSYNEQFF. CDR3 DNA: TGTGCCAGCAGTGAACTCATGAGCTCCTACAATGAGCAGTTCTTC.

The V gene is TRBV11-2, the J gene TRBJ2-7; D remains unclear. This CDR3 region has 14 residues. Per the germline V gene, CDR1 is SGHAT and CDR2 is FQNNGV. Trimming shortened V by 1 base and J by 1 base, and 8 bases separated the two germline ends. The CDR3 bases are TGTGCCAGCAGCTTAGGGCAGGTATCCTACGAGCAGTACTTC. This codes for CASSLGQVSYEQYF.

This rearrangement joins TRBV4-2 to TRBJ1-2; 8 bases line up with TRBD1. This CDR3 has 17 amino acids. Per germline, CDR1 LGHNA and CDR2 YNFKEQ. V dropped 4 bases and J dropped 7; count of bases not matched to a gene: 17. This chain's CDR3 is CASSPYLGVQGEVGYTF. The CDR3 nucleotides read TGTGCCAGCAGCCCCTATCTTGGGGTACAGGGGGAAGTTGGCTACACCTTC.

The chain is built from TRBV5-1 and TRBJ2-3; no definite D call. CDR1 is SGHRS, CDR2 YFSETQ, per germline. Between the trimmed V and J ends, which lost 0 bases and 10 bases, there was a span of 12 bases. The CDR3 is 13 amino acids. CDR3 residues: CASSLDTLNAQYF. In DNA form, the CDR3 reads TGCGCCAGCAGCTTGGACACCTTAAATGCGCAGTATTTT.

This clone appeared a few times. The chain recombines TRBV5-6 with TRBJ2-4; 9 positions agree with TRBD1. Trimming cost V 4 bases and J 0 bases; bases outside gene matches: 5. This CDR3 has 16 amino acids. Germline lookup yields CDR1 SGHDT and CDR2 YYEEEE. This CDR3 reads CASSPGQGRAKNIQYF. CDR3 bases: TGTGCCAGCAGCCCCGGACAGGGGAGAGCCAAAAACATTCAGTACTTC.

This clone was observed at least ten times. The rearrangement joins TRBV28 to TRBJ1-4; D is uncertain. Trimming cost V 6 bases and J 3 bases, with 14 bases left between them. The CDR3 runs 15 residues. CDR1 is MDHEN, CDR2 SYDVKM, per germline. CDR3 in amino acids: CASSLSRRANEKLFF. CDR3 DNA: TGTGCCAGCAGCTTGAGCAGGAGGGCTAATGAAAAACTGTTTTTT.